This paragraph reports one TCR beta chain. The sample comes from a study of blood T cells in healthy people across ages. The CDR3 is 14 residues long. In germline, CDR1 is MDHEN, CDR2 SYDVKM. Trimming at V came to 8 bases and at J to 7 bases, leaving 8 bases not matched to a gene. With a J-beta primer mix and a sample-barcoded 5' primer, a second PCR ran about 7 to 11 cycles. One entry per CDR3 protein, called by TCRdb with MiXCR from the 5' RACE reads. The data hold 250,000 to 300,000 distinct CDR3 sequences, with about 25% observed a single time. The chain combines TRBV28 with TRBJ1-6; 7 bases are shared with TRBD1. Sequencing used blood. The sequence was collected from a woman aged 70-85 years in good health. Written as DNA, the CDR3 is TGTGCCAGCCGGACAGGCGCACTCAATTCACCCCTCCACTTT. This translates into CASRTGALNSPLHF. Supplemented by reference TRBV28 and TRBJ1-6, the full variable domain reads DVKVTQSSRYLVKRTGEKVFLECVQDMDHENMFWYRQDPGLGLRLIYFSYDVKMKEKGDIPEGYSVSREKKERFSLILESASTNQTSMYLCASRTGALNSPLHFGNGTRLTVT.